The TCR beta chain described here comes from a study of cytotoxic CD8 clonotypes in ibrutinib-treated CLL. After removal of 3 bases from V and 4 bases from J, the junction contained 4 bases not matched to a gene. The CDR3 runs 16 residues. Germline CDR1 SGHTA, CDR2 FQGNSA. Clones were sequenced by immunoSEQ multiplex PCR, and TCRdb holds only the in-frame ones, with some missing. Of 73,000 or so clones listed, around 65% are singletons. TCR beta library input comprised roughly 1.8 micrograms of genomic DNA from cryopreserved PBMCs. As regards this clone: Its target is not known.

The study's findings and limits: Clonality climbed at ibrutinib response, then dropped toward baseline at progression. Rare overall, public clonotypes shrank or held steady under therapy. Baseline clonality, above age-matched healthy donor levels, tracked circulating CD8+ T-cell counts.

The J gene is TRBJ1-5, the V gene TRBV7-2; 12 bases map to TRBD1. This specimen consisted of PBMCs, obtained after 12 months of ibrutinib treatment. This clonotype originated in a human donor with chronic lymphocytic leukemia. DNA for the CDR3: TGTGCCAGCAGCTTGGGACAGGGGGCGGGTAATCAGCCCCAGCATTTT. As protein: CASSLGQGAGNQPQHF.